This TCR beta chain is drawn from a study of blood T cell repertoires in COVID-19 (dated by TCRdb to about 2020). For the wider study: Samples covering the acute and convalescent phases of COVID-19 were provided by collaborators in the United States, Italy and Spain. The material from the prospective study consisted of cDNA or gDNA derived from T cells, B-cell-depleted T cells, or PBMCs. Subjects who had been exposed to COVID-19, were actively infected with it, or had recovered from it provided the deeply sampled blood TCRbeta repertoires that made up the dataset. The repertoires were released in a freely available public database intended as a resource for research on the immune response to SARS-CoV-2. Samples were obtained from the ongoing ImmuneRACE study (first 160 participants) and from over a thousand subjects provided by 6 global collaborators. Nearly every sample came with metadata listing a de-identified subject ID, COVID-19 status, age in years and sex. Where available, HLA class I and class II types were taken from metadata supplied by the sample provider and were not determined by assay-based typing.

The CDR3, cysteine through phenylalanine, is 15 amino acids long. Only the CDR3 region is kept as DNA, spanning 45 bases read in frame from base 1. V trim: 4 bases; J trim: 5 bases; unmatched bases: 7. CDR1 and CDR2 were assigned from the germline V gene (reference sequence) as SGHNT and YYREEE. At one collaborating source in Seattle, patients were enrolled during active infection and were followed longitudinally through the course of disease. The collaborating institutions used their own protocols to collect whole blood in K2EDTA tubes. Collaborator samples were shipped for TCRbeta analysis as frozen whole blood, isolated PBMCs, or DNA extracted from either sample type. As to this clone: The target of this receptor is not known. No base quality information exists; no much larger clone differs at one position.

The study at large found these results: The quantity of clinical and demographic metadata differed by source and by participant and was supplied without curation.

TCRbeta CDR3 regions were amplified from genomic DNA by means of the immunoSEQ Assay, a bias-controlled multiplex PCR. The original pipeline was this. Within the assay, amplification of reference gene primers was used to estimate how many nucleated cells each sample contained. Sequence reads were collapsed and filtered to measure the absolute abundance of every unique TCRbeta CDR3 rearrangement. For each sample, productive Simpson clonality was calculated by taking the square root of Simpson's diversity index across productive rearrangements. The immuneACCESS repertoire file appears here via TCRdb, limited to in-frame rearrangements. These files lack a portion of the clones; in checked studies, under half of the deficit traces to unresolved V genes, and the cause of the others is not known. V and J calls and clone size are given by that table; D and trimming were obtained from the DNA. For this sample the table gives some 50,000 clones, of which approximately 95% were detected only once. The ten top clones hold about 1% of the sample.

The chain employs TRBV5-4 and TRBJ1-4; 8 central nucleotides agree with TRBD1. The specimen was peripheral blood. This TCR derives from a man in his sixties with COVID-19, enrolled during active disease. CDR3 loop: CASSTKQGVNEKLFF. The DNA sequence reads TGTGCCAGCAGCACCAAACAGGGGGTCAATGAAAAACTGTTTTTT.